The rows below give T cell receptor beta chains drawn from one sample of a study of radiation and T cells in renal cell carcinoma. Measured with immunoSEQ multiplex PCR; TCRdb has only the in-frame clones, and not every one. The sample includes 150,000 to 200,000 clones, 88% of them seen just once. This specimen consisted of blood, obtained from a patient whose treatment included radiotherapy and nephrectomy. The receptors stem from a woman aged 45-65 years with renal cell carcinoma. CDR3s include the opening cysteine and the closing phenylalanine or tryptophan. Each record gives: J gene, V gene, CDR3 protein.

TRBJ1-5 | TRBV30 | CALGQGDNQPQHF
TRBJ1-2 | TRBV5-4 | CASRSSGRPRRDGYTF
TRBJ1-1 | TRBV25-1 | CASSFTGNTEAFF
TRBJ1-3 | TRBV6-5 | CASSTRHGGNTIYF
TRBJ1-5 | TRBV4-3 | CASSQDSQGTPQHF
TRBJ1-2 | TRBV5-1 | CASSLTQLYGYTF
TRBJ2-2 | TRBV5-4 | CASSLGQGDTGELFF
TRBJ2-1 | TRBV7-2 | CASSLGGGTAYNEQFF
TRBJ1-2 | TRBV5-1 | CASSLGGSEGGYTF
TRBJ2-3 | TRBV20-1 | CSASETDTQYF
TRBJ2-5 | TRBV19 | CASKSGSSQETQYF
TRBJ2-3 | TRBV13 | CASSFRAGSTDTQYF